This TCR beta chain was captured in a study of vaccination and CD4 T cells after COVID-19 (dated by TCRdb to the early 2020s). Study-level background: Convalescent patients had a positive SARS-CoV-2 result on nasal swab PCR, and of these patients, about ten had mild disease and one had severe disease. In the convalescent cohort there were six males and four females, among whom were two Hispanic individuals, seven Caucasians, two Asians and one multiracial person. Participants got two doses of the Pfizer-BioNTech BNT162b2 vaccine (n=8) or two doses of the Moderna mRNA-1273 vaccine (n=2). Post-COVID blood samples were collected from convalescent patients a median of approximately 93 days after diagnosis, with a range of about 30 to 161 days. Post-vaccine blood samples were taken a median of about 70 days after the second vaccine dose, with a range of about 12 to 250 days. For stimulating the cultures, overlapping spike peptide pools were used, derived from SARS-CoV-2 as well as from the common cold coronaviruses HCoV-NL63, HCoV-OC43 and HCoV-229E. Control cultures used a CEFX viral epitope pool as positive control, an HIV-1 Nef peptide pool as negative control, or no peptide. In roughly nine COVID-19 convalescent patients and several infection-naive healthy vaccine recipients, the spike-specific CD4+ TCR repertoire before mRNA vaccination was compared with the repertoire after mRNA vaccination. The study at large found these results: The median number of SARS-CoV-2-reactive clonotypes rose from about 19 after infection to 35 to 45 after vaccination, but the change was not significant. Among the post-vaccine SARS-CoV-2-reactive clones in convalescent patients, a median about 86% showed up only after vaccination, which suggests vaccine-specific priming. Of the vaccine-specific clones in convalescent patients, 304 of 307, or nearly all, reacted only to SARS-CoV-2 spike and did not cross-react with common cold coronaviruses. Only a relatively small number of convalescent patients were included in the study, and early timepoints following natural infection were not analyzed.

The treatment or condition label, as the study defines it: approximately nine-day PBMC culture with coronavirus spike peptide pools or control peptides (ViraFEST assay). The ViraFEST assay, used in the study, expanded antigen-specific T cells with peptide pools and then identified the expanded clonotypes through TCR sequencing. The convalescent patients' positive SARS-CoV-2 PCR tests fell between March and December 2020, which was before the Alpha, Beta and Delta variants emerged in the United States. Each well held 2.2 million or so PBMCs cultured in IMDM containing around 5% human AB serum and 9 to 10 IU/ml IL-2, with about 9.1 ug/ml peptide pools added. Half of the culture medium was replaced with fresh IL-2-containing medium on days 3 and 7. Once the cells had been in culture for over 9 days, the EasySep CD4+ T cell isolation kit was used to isolate CD4+ T cells by negative selection. PBMCs were separated from whole blood using Ficoll-Paque Plus gradient centrifugation and then either used fresh or cryopreserved at -140C. In general, triplicate wells were set up for every culture condition.

The germline V gene gives CDR1 as SGHNT and CDR2 as YENEEA. There are 15 amino acids in the CDR3, from cysteine to phenylalanine inclusive. The entry retains the CDR3 DNA only, 45 bases that are in frame from base 1. V trim: 5 bases; J trim: 1 base; unmatched bases: 7. Libraries were made using PCR. DNA from cultured CD4+ T cells was subjected to TCR sequencing with the Oncomine TCR Beta short-read assay at the Johns Hopkins FTIC core. The QIAamp micro DNA kit was used to extract genomic DNA from the cultured CD4+ T cells. Oncomine TCR Beta libraries from cultured CD4+ T cells were pooled using unique dual indexes and sequenced on an Illumina iSeq 100. As for how the authors treated the data: Non-productive sequences were removed, and CDR3s not starting with C, not ending with F or W, or shorter than 7 amino acids were discarded. The MANAFEST web application was used to identify antigen-specific clonotypes by comparing peptide-stimulated wells against reference wells and other culture wells. Positive clones required FDR below 0.05, an odds ratio above 5, and productive frequency above 0.1% in at least two of three replicate wells. A clonotype counted as cross-reactive if it showed significant expansion both in the SARS-CoV-2 spike wells and in at least one common cold coronavirus spike condition. CDR3 homology was assessed with Levenshtein distances (stringdist) and unrooted phylogenetic trees (ape) in R version 3.6.1. TCRdb's own reprocessing of the public reads used fastp at Q25 and MiXCR and kept productive beta chains. Identical CDR3 protein sequences are pooled into one entry, listed with their most common genes and DNA. It is TCRdb's table, rather than the study itself, that gives the V and J calls and clone size. This sample lists some 10,000 distinct CDR3 sequences; roughly 44% were detected once. The ten top clones hold approximately 12% of the sample.

On this clonotype: Its antigen target is currently unknown. Nothing much larger sits one base from this clone, and base qualities are not available.

The V and J genes are TRBV11-3 and TRBJ2-7; the junction holds 8 bases that match TRBD1. This TCR came from a human donor who had recovered from COVID-19. The sequenced sample was CD4+ T cells from blood, cultured in vitro. The nucleotide sequence is TGTGCCAGCAGCCGTGGACAGGGTGGGTCCTACGAGCAGTACTTC. Its translation is CASSRGQGGSYEQYF.